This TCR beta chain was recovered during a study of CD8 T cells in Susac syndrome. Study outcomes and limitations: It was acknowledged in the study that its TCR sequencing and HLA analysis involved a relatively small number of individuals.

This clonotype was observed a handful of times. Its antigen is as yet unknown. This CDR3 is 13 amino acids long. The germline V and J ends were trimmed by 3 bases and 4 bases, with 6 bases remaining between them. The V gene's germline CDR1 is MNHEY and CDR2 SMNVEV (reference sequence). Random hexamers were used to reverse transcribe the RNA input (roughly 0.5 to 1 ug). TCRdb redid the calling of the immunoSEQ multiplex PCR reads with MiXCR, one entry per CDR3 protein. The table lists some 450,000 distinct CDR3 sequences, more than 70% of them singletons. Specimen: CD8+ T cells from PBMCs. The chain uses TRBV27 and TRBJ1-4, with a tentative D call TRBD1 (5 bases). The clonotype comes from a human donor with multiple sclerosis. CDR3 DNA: TGTGCCAGCAGTTTGGGGGGTAATGAAAAACTGTTTTTT. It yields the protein CASSLGGNEKLFF.